The clone carrying this T cell receptor beta chain was seen repeatedly, ten times or more. Absence of ophthalmopathy progression within 18 months defined stable Graves' hyperthyroidism. The PBMCs were sourced from fresh peripheral blood (about 10 ml). CDR1 and CDR2 from the germline V gene are DFQATT and SNEGSKA (reference sequence). V lost 1 base to trimming and J lost 4 bases; unmatched junction nucleotides: 12. The CDR3 is 16 residues long. This specimen comes from a study of T cells in Graves' hyperthyroidism and ophthalmopathy. Amplified TCR beta CDR3 regions came from RNA transcripts. In the first-round RT-PCR of the TCR CDR3, the HTBI primer set was used. MiXCR was run by TCRdb on the multiplex PCR reads, yielding one entry per CDR3 protein. The table includes approximately 400,000 distinct CDR3 sequences, about 25% detected once.

The sample taken for sequencing was blood. The TCR comes from a man aged 50 or older with Graves' hyperthyroidism. The chain is built from TRBV20-1 and TRBJ2-7; 8 bases are a match to TRBD2. The CDR3 DNA sequence: TGCAGTGCTAGAGCCCCTCTCCGACTAGCGTTGTACGAGCAGTACTTC. Amino acids: CSARAPLRLALYEQYF.